This T cell receptor (beta chain) was obtained from a study of T-cell reconstitution after alpha-beta-depleted transplantation in children. Findings and caveats of the study: Surviving recipient cells, namely T cells and thymic progenitors, were the source of high day-60 TCRbeta diversity in some patients. Alpha-beta T cells present about two months after transplant were reported to originate from several hundred expanded graft clones. Among T cells one year after transplant, newly produced cells accounted for most counts and diversity.

The table lists this clonotype with many counts. Its matching antigen is unknown. Trimming removed 5 bases from V and 3 bases from J, with 12 bases in between. Germline V gene sequence: CDR1 SGHRS, CDR2 YFSETQ. The CDR3 runs to 13 residues. Preparing the TCRbeta library involved the use of unique molecular identifiers. Each CDR3 protein gets one entry after TCRdb re-called the PCR reads with MiXCR. The sample lists nearly 250,000 distinct CDR3 sequences; 6.5% to 10% were seen once. This receptor was taken from a male patient aged 10-17 years who had a stem cell transplant for acute lymphoblastic leukemia, so the T cells may come from the graft donor. The V and J genes are TRBV5-1 and TRBJ2-7, with D possibly called TRBD1 or TRBD2 (5 bases each). The input for sequencing was PBMCs, mostly from graft donor cells, taken 180 days after TCRalphabeta/CD19-depleted stem cell transplant. CDR3 sequence: CASRVEGNYEQYF. As DNA, the CDR3 is TGCGCCAGCAGAGTTGAGGGGAACTACGAGCAGTACTTC.